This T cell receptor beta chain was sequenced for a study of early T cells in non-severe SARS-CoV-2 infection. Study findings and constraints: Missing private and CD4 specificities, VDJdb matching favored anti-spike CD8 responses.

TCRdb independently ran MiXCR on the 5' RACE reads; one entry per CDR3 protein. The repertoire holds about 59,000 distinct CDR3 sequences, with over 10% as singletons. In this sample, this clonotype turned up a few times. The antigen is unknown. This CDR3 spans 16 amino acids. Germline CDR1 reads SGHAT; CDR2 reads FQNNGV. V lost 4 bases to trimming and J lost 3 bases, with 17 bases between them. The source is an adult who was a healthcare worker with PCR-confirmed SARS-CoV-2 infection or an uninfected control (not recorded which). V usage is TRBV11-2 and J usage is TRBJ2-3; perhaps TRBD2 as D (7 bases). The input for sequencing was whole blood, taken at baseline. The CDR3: CASSSRIGGRTDTQYF. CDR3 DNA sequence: TGTGCCAGCAGCTCACGAATCGGGGGGCGGACAGATACGCAGTATTTT. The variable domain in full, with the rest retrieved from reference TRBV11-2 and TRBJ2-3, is EAGVAQSPRYKIIEKRQSVAFWCNPISGHATLYWYQQILGQGPKLLIQFQNNGVVDDSQLPKDRFSAERLKGVDSTLKIQPAKLEDSAVYLCASSSRIGGRTDTQYFGPGTRLTVL.